Listed here are 3 T cell receptor beta chains from one sample, sequenced in a study of T cells in Graves' hyperthyroidism and ophthalmopathy. RNA transcripts gave rise to amplified TCR beta CDR3 regions. In the first-round RT-PCR of the TCR CDR3, the HTBI primer set was used. TCRdb fed the multiplex PCR reads into MiXCR, producing one record per CDR3 protein. The repertoire holds about half a million distinct CDR3 sequences, around 20% seen once, with 26% in the top ten. Sequenced: blood. The receptor source for this set is a young man with Graves' hyperthyroidism.

A few counts support this clonotype. The chain joins TRBV9 to TRBJ1-1; no definite D call. From germline, CDR1 is SGDLS and CDR2 YYNGEE. The CDR3 has 14 amino acids. Trimming cost V 4 bases and J 4 bases, with 14 bases left between them. DNA for the CDR3: TGTGCCAGCAGCACCGGGGTTGACGGCACTGAAGCTTTCTTT. It codes for CASSTGVDGTEAFF.

This clonotype was found many times. The chain couples TRBV11-3 to TRBJ2-7; tentatively, D is TRBD1 (6 bases). CDR3 length: 21 residues. Germline-derived CDR1 and CDR2 are SGHNT and YENEEA. V shed 0 bases and J shed 3 bases, with 30 bases lying between them. CDR3 sequence: CASSLDKGVRDTRRPFYEQYF. The CDR3 DNA is TGTGCCAGCAGCTTAGATAAGGGTGTGAGGGACACCCGACGGCCATTCTACGAGCAGTACTTC.

Regarding this clonotype: This may stem from a read error, because a much larger clone lies one nucleotide away. This CDR3 is missing its conserved last phenylalanine or tryptophan, likely due to a read error. The rearrangement uses TRBV6-1 and TRBJ2-7, with a tentative D call TRBD2 (6 bases). The ends were cut back, 7 bases at V and 7 bases at J, with 14 bases in the middle. Germline-derived CDR1 and CDR2 are MNHNS and SASEGT. The CDR3 is made up of 12 amino acids. The CDR3 DNA follows: TGTGCCAGCACCCCGGGCGCGGGGGAGCAGTACTAC. Amino acids: CASTPGAGEQYY.